What follows are 23 T cell receptor beta chains derived from one specimen sequenced in a study of OX40 agonist ivuxolimab in advanced cancers. Measured with immunoSEQ multiplex PCR; TCRdb has only the in-frame clones, and not every one. The profile shows about 58,000 clones, 83% of them singletons. The sample was CD4+ or CD8+ T cells sorted from blood, taken in a trial of the OX40 agonist ivuxolimab. These receptors were taken from an adult with an advanced solid tumor such as melanoma, head and neck, liver or kidney cancer.

The chain is built from TRBV10-3 and TRBJ1-4; tentative D call: TRBD1 (5 bases). The CDR3 is 14 amino acids. CDR1 is ENHRY and CDR2 is SYGVKD in the germline V gene. Trimming removed 3 bases at V and 8 bases at J, with 13 bases between. The chain's CDR3 is CAISEGRVGEKLFF. The CDR3 DNA reads TGTGCCATCAGTGAAGGCAGGGTGGGCGAAAAACTGTTTTTT.

The CDR3: CASSQVGGGGQETQYF. CDR3 nucleotide sequence: TGTGCCAGCAGCCAAGTGGGCGGGGGGGGACAAGAGACCCAGTACTTC. This chain links TRBV4-2 with TRBJ2-5, with TRBD2 identical over 9 bases. CDR1 and CDR2 from the germline V gene are LGHNA and YNFKEQ. The J segment lost 2 bases and the V segment lost 1 base, leaving 5 bases of the junction unmatched. The CDR3 loop spans 16 amino acids.

The genes are TRBV5-6 and TRBJ1-4; 8 nucleotides agree with TRBD1. Germline lookup yields CDR1 SGHDT and CDR2 YYEEEE. Trimming cost V 3 bases and J 3 bases; bases outside gene matches: 7. The CDR3 contains 16 residues. This CDR3 is CASSWRTGWSNEKLFF. In DNA form, the CDR3 reads TGTGCCAGCAGCTGGAGGACAGGGTGGTCTAATGAAAAACTGTTTTTT.

This chain joins TRBV6-1 and TRBJ1-4; D gene unclear. V lost 0 bases and J 4 bases, leaving 9 bases between the germline ends. Germline V CDR1 and CDR2: MNHNS, SASEGT. CDR3 length: 15 residues. CDR3 region: CASSEAGWGNEKLFF. The DNA for the CDR3 is TGTGCCAGCAGTGAAGCGGGCTGGGGTAATGAAAAACTGTTTTTT.

The CDR3 protein is CASSLGQKNEKLFF. The CDR3 nucleotides read TGCGCCAGCAGCTTGGGACAGAAGAATGAAAAACTGTTTTTT. V and J are TRBV5-1 and TRBJ1-4, with TRBD1 as a possible D gene (5 bases). The germline gives CDR1 SGHRS, CDR2 YFSETQ. CDR3 length: 14 residues. V was trimmed by 0 bases and J by 5 bases, leaving 8 bases between them.

The rearrangement joins TRBV28 to TRBJ2-6; D not certain. CDR3 size: 15 residues. The V end lost 0 bases, the J end lost 1 base, and 4 bases lay between the germline ends. CDR1 MDHEN and CDR2 SYDVKM come from the germline V gene. CDR3 residues: CASSLWGSGANVLTF. CDR3 DNA: TGTGCCAGCAGTTTATGGGGGTCTGGGGCCAACGTCCTGACTTTC.

The chain links TRBV7-2 to TRBJ2-6, with D unresolved. Germline V gene lookup returns CDR1 SGHTA and CDR2 FQGNSA. This CDR3 region has 14 residues. The V and J ends lost 5 bases and 3 bases respectively, with 8 bases between them. The CDR3 protein is CASSTNSGANVLTF. In DNA, the CDR3 is TGTGCCAGCAGCACAAATAGTGGGGCCAACGTCCTGACTTTC.

The chain has TRBV9 and TRBJ2-5; D tentatively reads TRBD1 or TRBD2 (5 bases each). The CDR3 has 17 residues. The V end lost 4 bases, the J end lost 4 bases, and 23 bases lay between the germline ends. CDR1 is SGDLS and CDR2 is YYNGEE in the germline V gene. This CDR3 is CASSPRSGTRNGETQYF. The CDR3 nucleotides are TGTGCCAGCAGCCCCAGGTCCGGGACCCGCAACGGAGAGACCCAGTACTTC.

The count of this clone is one. The V call is TRBV11-2, the J call TRBJ2-7; 8 bases map to TRBD1. Germline assignment: CDR1 SGHAT and CDR2 FQNNGV. The CDR3 contains 15 residues. V trimming: 5 bases; J trimming: 3 bases; junction bases outside the gene matches: 9. The CDR3 protein is CASSPGTGKYYEQYF. As DNA, the CDR3 is TGTGCCAGCAGCCCCGGGACAGGAAAATACTACGAGCAGTACTTC.

The rearrangement joins TRBV2 to TRBJ1-4; TRBD1 might be the D (5 bases). This CDR3 spans 14 amino acids. With 4 bases removed from V and 7 bases from J, the gap between germline ends came to 13 bases. Germline V gene lookup returns CDR1 SNHLY and CDR2 FYNNEI. The CDR3 loop is CASSATGGGEKLFF. CDR3 in DNA: TGTGCCAGCAGTGCGACGGGGGGTGGTGAAAAACTGTTTTTT. Based on the CDR3 plus reference TRBV2 and TRBJ1-4, the full variable domain is EPEVTQTPSHQVTQMGQEVILRCVPISNHLYFYWYRQILGQKVEFLVSFYNNEISEKSEIFDDQFSVERPDGSNFTLKIRSTKLEDSAMYFCASSATGGGEKLFFGSGTQLSVL.

The chain is built from TRBV20-1 and TRBJ2-7; 7 bases agree with TRBD2. The J segment lost 5 bases and the V segment lost 8 bases, leaving 3 bases of the junction unmatched. CDR1 DFQATT and CDR2 SNEGSKA come from the germline V gene (reference sequence). The CDR3 spans 10 residues. CDR3 sequence (DNA): TGCAGTCCCCGGGAGGACGAGCAGTACTTC. Translated, it gives CSPREDEQYF.

The genes are TRBV5-4 and TRBJ1-1; D is perhaps TRBD1 (5 bases). Trimming removed 6 bases at V and 2 bases at J, with 11 bases between. This CDR3 is 13 amino acids long. CDR1 is SGHNT, CDR2 YYREEE, per germline (reference sequence). The CDR3 loop is CASKIGGNTEAFF. The DNA of the CDR3 is TGTGCCAGCAAGATCGGGGGAAACACTGAAGCTTTCTTT.

This chain links TRBV5-1 with TRBJ2-1, with D perhaps being TRBD1 or TRBD2 (7 bases each). Germline V gives CDR1 SGHRS, CDR2 YFSETQ. V was cut by 4 bases and J by 0 bases, with 14 bases left in between. The CDR3 sequence is 16 residues long. CDR3 residues: CASSPAGGVSYNEQFF. CDR3 nucleotide sequence: TGCGCCAGCAGCCCAGCAGGGGGGGTCTCCTACAATGAGCAGTTCTTC.

The chain combines TRBV28 with TRBJ2-7, with 11 bases identical to TRBD1. The length of the CDR3 is 15 residues. Germline loops: CDR1 MDHEN, CDR2 SYDVKM. V gave up 6 bases and J gave up 3 bases; unmatched junction bases: 7. The DNA for the CDR3 is TGTGCCAGCAGCGATCCGGGACAGGGGGGCTACGAGCAGTACTTC. Its translation is CASSDPGQGGYEQYF.

This sequence joins TRBV6-6 and TRBJ1-1; D gene uncertain. CDR1 and CDR2 (germline): MNHNY, SVGAGI (reference sequence). The ends were cut back, 2 bases at V and 2 bases at J, with 9 bases in the middle. This CDR3 is built from 14 residues. DNA for the CDR3: TGTGCCAGCAGTTACGCCCGGGGTAACACTGAAGCTTTCTTT. Translated: CASSYARGNTEAFF.

The chain links TRBV28 to TRBJ2-1, with D tentatively TRBD2 (6 bases). There are 12 residues in the CDR3. CDR1 MDHEN and CDR2 SYDVKM come from the germline V gene. V lost 7 bases to trimming and J lost 10 bases, with 14 bases between them. This CDR3 reads CASIGGPAEQFF. The CDR3 DNA sequence: TGTGCCAGCATAGGAGGGCCGGCCGAGCAGTTCTTC.

The chain joins TRBV5-1 to TRBJ2-1; D is perhaps TRBD2 (6 bases). CDR1 and CDR2 from the germline V gene are SGHRS and YFSETQ. The CDR3 is 15 amino acids. Trimming took 0 bases from V and 4 from J, leaving 11 bases between them. The CDR3 DNA reads as TGCGCCAGCAGCTTGGTCGCTAGCGCGTACAATGAGCAGTTCTTC. Translation gives CASSLVASAYNEQFF. Using reference TRBV5-1 and TRBJ2-1 for the parts outside the CDR3, the full variable domain is KAGVTQTPRYLIKTRGQQVTLSCSPISGHRSVSWYQQTPGQGLQFLFEYFSETQRNKGNFPGRFSGRQFSNSRSEMNVSTLELGDSALYLCASSLVASAYNEQFFGPGTRLTVL.

This chain joins TRBV5-1 and TRBJ2-5; unclear D gene. Germline loops: CDR1 SGHRS, CDR2 YFSETQ. This CDR3 is built from 13 residues. Trimming shortened V by 3 bases and J by 5 bases, and 11 bases separated the two germline ends. This CDR3 reads CASSSSPVETQYF. The DNA for the CDR3 is TGCGCCAGCAGCTCCAGTCCGGTCGAGACCCAGTACTTC.

The chain combines TRBV5-4 with TRBJ2-6; no firm D call. This CDR3 is 15 amino acids long. In germline, CDR1 is SGHNT, CDR2 YYREEE (reference sequence). Deletions cut 0 bases from V and 4 bases from J, with 8 bases between. The CDR3 bases are TGTGCCAGCAGCTTGGTACTTCCCGGGGCCAACGTCCTGACTTTC. It translates to CASSLVLPGANVLTF.

The V and J genes are TRBV5-1 and TRBJ2-6; a possible D gene is TRBD1 (5 bases). This CDR3 has 17 residues. V was cut by 2 bases and J by 0 bases, with 12 bases left in between. The germline CDR1 and CDR2 sequences are SGHRS and YFSETQ. The CDR3 bases are TGCGCCAGCAGCTTAGACAGAGTAAGCTCTGGGGCCAACGTCCTGACTTTC. Its protein is CASSLDRVSSGANVLTF.

The gene calls are TRBV5-1 and TRBJ2-3; TRBD1 agrees at 9 bases. Per the germline V gene, CDR1 is SGHRS and CDR2 is YFSETQ. V shed 5 bases and J 1 base; nucleotides not matched to a gene: 5. The CDR3 consists of 15 residues. The CDR3, as DNA: TGCGCCAGCAGGACAGGGGGTACTGGCACAGATACGCAGTATTTT. Translation gives CASRTGGTGTDTQYF.

This rearrangement joins TRBV6-5 to TRBJ1-4, with TRBD1 identical over 9 bases. Germline V lookup: CDR1 MNHEY, CDR2 SVGAGI. The junction had 5 bases not matched to a gene; V was cut back by 6 bases and J by 6 bases. The CDR3 totals 14 residues. As DNA, the CDR3 is TGTGCCAGCAGAGAGGGGGACAGGGATGAAAAACTGTTTTTT. Protein product: CASREGDRDEKLFF.

This sequence joins TRBV4-1 and TRBJ2-3; D tentatively reads TRBD1 or TRBD2 (5 bases each). The germline gives CDR1 MGHRA, CDR2 YSYEKL. The CDR3 contains 17 residues. V was cut by 0 bases and J by 1 base, with 14 bases left in between. The CDR3: CASSQDDGVRGTDTQYF. The DNA for the CDR3 is TGCGCCAGCAGCCAAGATGACGGGGTCAGGGGCACAGATACGCAGTATTTT.